This T cell receptor beta chain was identified during a study of OX40 agonist ivuxolimab in advanced cancers. Study overall: At doses from 0.01 to 10 mg/kg, patients were given intravenous ivuxolimab every 2 weeks. Broader study findings: Among T cells, CD8+ cells averaged more expanded clones than CD4+ cells. Clonal expansion was seen in CD4+ and CD8+ blood T cells by week 6 at 0.1 to 3.0 mg/kg.

Exclusion applied to patients with autoimmune disease history or systemic immunosuppression. CDR1 is LNHDA, CDR2 SQIVND, per germline (reference sequence). V trimming: 1 base; J trimming: 5 bases; junction bases outside the gene matches: 7. The CDR3 runs to 15 residues. Clones were sequenced by immunoSEQ multiplex PCR, and TCRdb holds only the in-frame ones, with some missing. The sample lists 60,000 to 80,000 clones, about 79% seen once, with about 1% in the top ten. To note about this clone: Its matching antigen is unknown.

Here the sequenced sample was CD4+ or CD8+ T cells sorted from blood, taken in a trial of the OX40 agonist ivuxolimab. This sequence was found in an adult with an advanced solid tumor such as melanoma, head and neck, liver or kidney cancer. The chain is built from TRBV19 and TRBJ2-5; the match to TRBD1 covers 7 bases. The CDR3 region has the DNA TGTGCCAGTAGTATAGCCCTACAGGGGCGGGAGACCCAGTACTTC. Encoded protein: CASSIALQGRETQYF.